This entry is about one T cell receptor (beta chain). No antigen is known for it. Sequencing used immunoSEQ multiplex PCR; TCRdb keeps in-frame clones, though not all of them. The sample has around 99,000 clones, over 85% seen once. The source of the sample is a study of T cell responses to AZD1222 COVID-19 vaccine. The study, taken as a whole, reports: Spike-specific TCR breadth rose after two AZD1222 doses, and depth rose as well. Baseline serostatus was positive in only six AZD1222 recipients.

The sequence was collected from an adult in good health. The sequencing used peripheral blood, collected on day 0 of AZD1222 vaccination.

This CDR3 is CASSGGTRAAAEQYF. CDR3 bases: TGTGCCAGCAGCGGCGGGACTCGGGCGGCCGCCGAGCAGTACTTC. The J gene is TRBJ2-7, the V gene TRBV5-8; D is possibly TRBD2 (6 bases). V lost 4 bases and J lost 6, with 20 bases in between. This CDR3 is built from 15 residues. The germline V gene has CDR1 SGHTS and CDR2 YDEGEE.